The 27 T cell receptor beta chains reported below all come from one sample, sequenced in a study of shared clonotypes between healthy human individuals. Only in-frame clones appear in the TCRdb table, and some are missing; sequencing was by immunoSEQ multiplex PCR. The sample holds 2 million to 2.5 million clones, approximately 94% seen once. Sequencing input: naive CD4+ T cells sorted from blood. Subset reported: CD45RA+ positively selected. These receptors originate from a man in his late teens or twenties in good health.

The chain is built from TRBV10-3 and TRBJ2-5; D is perhaps TRBD2 (5 bases). This CDR3 region has 13 residues. Trimming took 10 bases from V and 5 from J, leaving 17 bases between them. Germline V gives CDR1 ENHRY, CDR2 SYGVKD. The CDR3 sequence: CATGFLATETQYF. The CDR3 DNA is TGTGCCACTGGGTTTTTAGCGACGGAGACCCAGTACTTC.

The chain employs TRBV5-6 and TRBJ1-6; TRBD1 matches 7 bases. From germline, CDR1 is SGHDT and CDR2 YYEEEE. Trimming removed 4 bases from V and 5 bases from J; junction bases left unmatched: 6. The CDR3 loop spans 15 amino acids. CDR3 protein: CASSGTVSNNSPLHF. As DNA, the CDR3 is TGTGCCAGCAGCGGGACAGTTAGTAATAATTCACCCCTCCACTTT. The whole variable domain, remainder taken from reference TRBV5-6 and TRBJ1-6, is DAGVTQSPTHLIKTRGQQVTLRCSPKSGHDTVSWYQQALGQGPQFIFQYYEEEERQRGNFPDRFSGHQFPNYSSELNVNALLLGDSALYLCASSGTVSNNSPLHFGNGTRLTVT.

The V gene is TRBV7-2, the J gene TRBJ1-1; D unresolved. V was shortened by 1 base and J by 1 base, with 10 bases between the two germline ends. CDR1 is SGHTA and CDR2 is FQGNSA in the germline V gene. This CDR3 comprises 15 residues. This CDR3 reads CASSLVGFTNTEAFF. The CDR3 DNA sequence: TGTGCCAGCAGCTTAGTGGGATTTACGAACACTGAAGCTTTCTTT. Combining the CDR3 with reference TRBV7-2 and TRBJ1-1 gives the whole variable domain GAGVSQSPSNKVTEKGKDVELRCDPISGHTALYWYRQSLGQGLEFLIYFQGNSAPDKSGLPSDRFSAERTGGSVSTLTIQRTQQEDSAVYLCASSLVGFTNTEAFFGQGTRLTVV.

The genes are TRBV18 and TRBJ1-1; D is possibly TRBD1 (5 bases). CDR1 and CDR2 from the germline V gene are KGHSH and LQKENI. The length of the CDR3 is 18 residues. V lost 3 bases and J 2 bases, leaving 22 bases between the germline ends. The chain's CDR3 is CASSPIRGPKDENTEAFF. DNA for the CDR3: TGTGCCAGCTCACCGATCCGGGGCCCCAAAGATGAAAACACTGAAGCTTTCTTT.

The table lists this clone with a count of one. The J gene is TRBJ2-7, the V gene TRBV5-1; 10 positions match TRBD1. This CDR3 spans 14 amino acids. The J segment lost 6 bases and the V segment lost 7 bases, leaving 10 bases of the junction unmatched. Germline V gene lookup returns CDR1 SGHRS and CDR2 YFSETQ. In DNA, the CDR3 is TGCGCCAGCGCGGCGGGGACAGGGGTATTCGAGCAGTACTTC. Translated, it gives CASAAGTGVFEQYF.

Comments on this clone: The same CDR3 arises from other DNA sequences in this sample as well. The chain's CDR3 is CASSLETAYGYTF. CDR3 DNA: TGTGCCAGCAGCTTAGAAACAGCCTATGGCTACACCTTC. The chain couples TRBV7-9 to TRBJ1-2; D is ambiguous. With 1 base removed from V and 4 bases from J, the gap between germline ends came to 7 bases. The CDR3 consists of 13 residues. The germline V gene encodes CDR1 SEHNR and CDR2 FQNEAQ (reference sequence).

This chain links TRBV9 with TRBJ2-3, with 11 positions matching TRBD2. V dropped 0 bases and J dropped 5; count of bases not matched to a gene: 8. Germline V gene data show CDR1 as SGDLS and CDR2 as YYNGEE. This CDR3 has 17 amino acids. The CDR3 spells CASSVGISGRAGDTQYF. CDR3 in DNA: TGTGCCAGCAGCGTAGGAATTAGCGGGAGGGCCGGAGATACGCAGTATTTT. The variable domain in full, with the rest retrieved from reference TRBV9 and TRBJ2-3, is DSGVTQTPKHLITATGQRVTLRCSPRSGDLSVYWYQQSLDQGLQFLIQYYNGEERAKGNILERFSAQQFPDLHSELNLSSLELGDSALYFCASSVGISGRAGDTQYFGPGTRLTVL.

The gene calls are TRBV28 and TRBJ2-3; TRBD2 matches 7 bases. This CDR3 comprises 17 residues. Per germline, CDR1 MDHEN and CDR2 SYDVKM. V was pared by 5 bases and J by 2 bases, with 13 bases of the junction left unmatched. The CDR3: CASSGPTSALSTDTQYF. DNA of the CDR3: TGTGCCAGCAGTGGGCCCACTAGCGCCCTTTCCACAGATACGCAGTATTTT.

V is TRBV6-5 and J is TRBJ1-2; 7 nucleotides match TRBD1. This CDR3 has 15 residues. The trim removed 0 bases at V and 2 bases at J, leaving 3 bases unmatched. Germline V gene data show CDR1 as MNHEY and CDR2 as SVGAGI. The CDR3 loop is CASSYSTGPNYGYTF. The CDR3 nucleotides read TGTGCCAGCAGTTACTCGACAGGGCCGAACTATGGCTACACCTTC.

This chain joins TRBV6-1 and TRBJ2-4, with 7 bases identical to TRBD1. J lost 2 bases, V lost 4 bases, and 5 bases had no gene match. Germline CDR1 and CDR2: MNHNS and SASEGT. The CDR3 has 15 residues. Here the CDR3 DNA reads TGTGCCAGCAGTGGACAGACAGGGTCCAAAAACATTCAGTACTTC. Protein sequence: CASSGQTGSKNIQYF.

About this clone itself: The sample holds other DNA sequences that translate to the same CDR3. The V call is TRBV5-1, the J call TRBJ2-3; D is undetermined. This CDR3 has 12 amino acids. CDR1 and CDR2 from the germline V gene are SGHRS and YFSETQ. The germline V and J ends were trimmed by 4 bases and 3 bases, with 6 bases remaining between them. CDR3 sequence: CASSLTTDTQYF. The CDR3 bases are TGCGCCAGCAGCCTAACGACAGATACGCAGTATTTT.

The rearrangement links TRBV7-9 to TRBJ1-5; D may be TRBD1 (6 bases). The CDR3 spans 14 residues. Looked up from germline, CDR1 is SEHNR and CDR2 is FQNEAQ (reference sequence). The V and J ends lost 6 bases and 5 bases respectively, with 14 bases between them. Here the CDR3 DNA reads TGTGCCAGCAGTACTGCGGGGGGCGATCAGCCCCAGCATTTT. As protein: CASSTAGGDQPQHF.

The chain carries TRBV6-5 and TRBJ2-3, with 7 bases that match TRBD1. Trimming removed 6 bases from V and 2 bases from J; junction bases left unmatched: 8. The germline V gene encodes CDR1 MNHEY and CDR2 SVGAGI. The CDR3 has 15 amino acids. The CDR3 DNA reads TGTGCCAGCAGATCACACGGGACAGCCACAGATACGCAGTATTTT. It yields the protein CASRSHGTATDTQYF.

DNA of the CDR3: TGTGCCAGCAGCTTTGCGACAGGGGCAGTCGGAAACACCATATATTTT. As protein: CASSFATGAVGNTIYF. The V gene is TRBV7-9, the J gene TRBJ1-3; 8 bases align to TRBD1. The CDR3 length is 16 residues. The germline V gene has CDR1 SEHNR and CDR2 FQNEAQ (reference sequence). Unmatched junction bases numbered 8, after V lost 3 bases and J lost 4 bases. Supplemented by reference TRBV7-9 and TRBJ1-3, the full variable domain reads DTGVSQNPRHKITKRGQNVTFRCDPISEHNRLYWYRQTLGQGPEFLTYFQNEAQLEKSRLLSDRFSAERPKGSFSTLEIQRTEQGDSAMYLCASSFATGAVGNTIYFGEGSWLTVV.

In this sample, this clone turned up a few times. The chain carries TRBV6-6 and TRBJ1-6; tentatively, D is TRBD1 (5 bases). The CDR3 has 16 amino acids. Germline assignment: CDR1 MNHNY and CDR2 SVGAGI (reference sequence). The V gene lost 6 bases and the J gene lost 9 bases, with 21 bases spanning the gap. CDR3 in DNA: TGTGCCAGCAGGTCAGGGAGACGGGTAATTAGTTCACCCCTCCACTTT. It specifies CASRSGRRVISSPLHF.

The chain employs TRBV2 and TRBJ2-2; 11 bases are shared with TRBD2. Trimming at V came to 9 bases and at J to 3 bases, leaving 9 bases not matched to a gene. The CDR3 loop spans 16 amino acids. Per the germline V gene, CDR1 is SNHLY and CDR2 is FYNNEI. CDR3 residues: CASLTSGSPDTGELFF. CDR3 nucleotides: TGTGCCAGTCTTACTAGCGGGAGTCCGGACACCGGGGAGCTGTTTTTT.

The chain combines TRBV2 with TRBJ2-6, with 10 bases matching TRBD1. The CDR3 runs to 15 residues. Germline CDR1 and CDR2: SNHLY and FYNNEI. Trimming at V came to 8 bases and at J to 4 bases, leaving 5 bases not matched to a gene. CDR3 residues: CASGTGAAGANVLTF. The CDR3 nucleotides read TGTGCCAGCGGGACAGGGGCAGCAGGGGCCAACGTCCTGACTTTC.

The chain uses TRBV6-5 and TRBJ1-2, with D uncertain. V lost 0 bases, J lost 8 bases, and 19 bases lay in between. Germline assignment: CDR1 MNHEY and CDR2 SVGAGI. The CDR3 contains 16 residues. Written as DNA, the CDR3 is TGTGCCAGCAGTTACTCGTTATTGGACGGGCCAGCAGGCTACACCTTC. It translates to CASSYSLLDGPAGYTF.

CDR3 nucleotides: TGTGCCAGCAGCTCAAACGCAGGAGTCCGCGAGACCCAGTACTTC. Translating it yields CASSSNAGVRETQYF. This chain joins TRBV7-2 and TRBJ2-5; D remains unclear. Trimming took off 4 bases at V and 5 bases at J, with 17 bases between the two ends. Germline values: CDR1 SGHTA, CDR2 FQGNSA. The CDR3 totals 15 residues.

The chain combines TRBV6-5 with TRBJ2-2; D gene ambiguous. The ends were cut back, 0 bases at V and 6 bases at J, with 5 bases in the middle. Germline CDR1 is MNHEY and CDR2 is SVGAGI. CDR3 length: 13 residues. The CDR3 coding sequence is TGTGCCAGCAGTTACTCAACGCCCGGGGAGCTGTTTTTT. Translation gives CASSYSTPGELFF.

A word on this clone: Other DNA variants within this sample encode the same CDR3. The chain is built from TRBV5-1 and TRBJ2-3; D is ambiguous. The CDR3 sequence is 13 residues long. CDR1 is SGHRS and CDR2 is YFSETQ in the germline V gene. Between the trimmed V and J ends, which lost 0 bases and 2 bases, there was a span of 4 bases. CDR3 protein: CASSLGDTDTQYF. CDR3 nucleotides: TGCGCCAGCAGCTTGGGCGACACAGATACGCAGTATTTT.

This chain uses TRBV11-2 with TRBJ2-3; possibly TRBD2 for D (6 bases). The CDR3 runs to 15 residues. Germline loops: CDR1 SGHAT, CDR2 FQNNGV. V lost 4 bases to trimming and J lost 2 bases, with 13 bases between them. The DNA for the CDR3 is TGTGCCAGCAGCTCGTCGGGACTCTACACAGATACGCAGTATTTT. It is translated as CASSSSGLYTDTQYF.

The genes are TRBV5-6 and TRBJ2-7; D not certain. Germline V CDR1 and CDR2: SGHDT, YYEEEE. The germline V and J ends were trimmed by 3 bases and 7 bases, with 11 bases remaining between them. The CDR3 runs 12 residues. In DNA, the CDR3 is TGTGCCAGCAGCTCGGGCGCGCGGGAGCAGTACTTC. As protein: CASSSGAREQYF.

The genes are TRBV6-5 and TRBJ2-7; D is perhaps TRBD2 (5 bases). Germline-derived CDR1 and CDR2 are MNHEY and SVGAGI. This CDR3 has 14 residues. V lost 2 bases and J lost 2, with 10 bases in between. The CDR3 DNA is TGTGCCAGCAGTTACACTGGAGGACCCTACGAGCAGTACTTC. This codes for CASSYTGGPYEQYF.

This clone was seen only once. This chain uses TRBV5-1 with TRBJ2-2; tentatively, D is TRBD1 or TRBD2 (5 bases each). The CDR3 sequence is 14 residues long. Germline CDR1 SGHRS, CDR2 YFSETQ. V shed 0 bases and J shed 6 bases, with 9 bases lying between them. The CDR3: CASSLVGGPGELFF. For the CDR3, the DNA is TGCGCCAGCAGCTTGGTTGGGGGACCCGGGGAGCTGTTTTTT.

This clone came up once. The rearrangement uses TRBV2 and TRBJ2-1, with 13 nucleotides matching TRBD2. The CDR3 consists of 15 residues. V lost 6 bases and J lost 4; bases outside the gene matches: 3. Per germline, CDR1 SNHLY and CDR2 FYNNEI. The CDR3 sequence: CASRGLAGKYNEQFF. The DNA for the CDR3 is TGTGCCAGCAGGGGACTAGCGGGGAAGTACAATGAGCAGTTCTTC.

The rearrangement uses TRBV9 and TRBJ1-6; the match to TRBD1 covers 10 bases. The CDR3 is 14 residues long. The V gene's germline CDR1 is SGDLS and CDR2 YYNGEE. Trimming cost V 4 bases and J 10 bases; bases outside gene matches: 5. CDR3 sequence reads: CASSYGTGDSPLHF. CDR3 bases: TGTGCCAGCAGCTACGGGACAGGGGACTCACCCCTCCACTTT.